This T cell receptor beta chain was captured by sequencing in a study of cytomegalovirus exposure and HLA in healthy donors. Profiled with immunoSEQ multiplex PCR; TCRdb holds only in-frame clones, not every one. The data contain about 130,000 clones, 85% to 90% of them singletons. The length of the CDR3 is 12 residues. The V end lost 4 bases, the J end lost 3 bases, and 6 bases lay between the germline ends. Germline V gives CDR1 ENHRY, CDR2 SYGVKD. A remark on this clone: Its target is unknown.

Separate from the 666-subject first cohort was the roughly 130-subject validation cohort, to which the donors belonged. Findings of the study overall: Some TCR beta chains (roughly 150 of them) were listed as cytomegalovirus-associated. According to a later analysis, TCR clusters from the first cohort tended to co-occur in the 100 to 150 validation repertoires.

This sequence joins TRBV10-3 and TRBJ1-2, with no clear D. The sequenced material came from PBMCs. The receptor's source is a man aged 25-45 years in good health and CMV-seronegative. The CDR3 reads CAISGADYGYTF. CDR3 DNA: TGTGCCATCAGTGGAGCCGACTATGGCTACACCTTC.